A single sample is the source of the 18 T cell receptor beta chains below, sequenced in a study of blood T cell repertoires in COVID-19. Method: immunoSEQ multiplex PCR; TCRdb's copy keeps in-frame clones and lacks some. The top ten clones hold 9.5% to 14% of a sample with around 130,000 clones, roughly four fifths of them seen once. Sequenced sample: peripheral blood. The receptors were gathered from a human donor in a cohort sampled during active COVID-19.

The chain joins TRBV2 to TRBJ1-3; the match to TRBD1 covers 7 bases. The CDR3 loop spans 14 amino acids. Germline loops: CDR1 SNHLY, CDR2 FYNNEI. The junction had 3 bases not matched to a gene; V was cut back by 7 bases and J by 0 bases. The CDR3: CASKWDSSGNTIYF. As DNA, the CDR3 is TGTGCCAGCAAGTGGGACAGCTCTGGAAACACCATATATTTT.

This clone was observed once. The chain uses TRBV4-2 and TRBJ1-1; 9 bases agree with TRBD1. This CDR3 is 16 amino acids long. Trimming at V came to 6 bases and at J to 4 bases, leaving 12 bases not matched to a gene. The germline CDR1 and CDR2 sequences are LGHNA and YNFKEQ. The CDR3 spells CASSRTHRGPSTEAFF. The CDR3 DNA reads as TGTGCCAGCAGTCGAACTCACAGGGGGCCTTCCACTGAAGCTTTCTTT.

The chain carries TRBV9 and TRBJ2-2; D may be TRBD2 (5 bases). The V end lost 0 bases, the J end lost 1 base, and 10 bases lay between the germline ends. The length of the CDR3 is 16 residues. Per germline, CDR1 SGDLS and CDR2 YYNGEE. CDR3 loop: CASSVVLGRNTGELFF. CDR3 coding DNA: TGTGCCAGCAGCGTAGTTCTGGGGAGGAACACCGGGGAGCTGTTTTTT.

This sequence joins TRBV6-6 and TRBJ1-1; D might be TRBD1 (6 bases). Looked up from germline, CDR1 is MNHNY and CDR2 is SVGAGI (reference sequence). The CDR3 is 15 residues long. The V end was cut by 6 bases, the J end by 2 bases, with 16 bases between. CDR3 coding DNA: TGTGCCAGCAGCTATCTCAACAGGGCCAACACTGAAGCTTTCTTT. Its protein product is CASSYLNRANTEAFF.

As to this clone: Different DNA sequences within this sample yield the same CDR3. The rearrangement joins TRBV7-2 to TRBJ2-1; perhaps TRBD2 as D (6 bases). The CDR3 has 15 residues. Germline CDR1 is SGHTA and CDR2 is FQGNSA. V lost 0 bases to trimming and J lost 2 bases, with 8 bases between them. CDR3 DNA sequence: TGTGCCAGCAGCTTAGCGGGGGGAGCCTACAATGAGCAGTTCTTC. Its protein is CASSLAGGAYNEQFF.

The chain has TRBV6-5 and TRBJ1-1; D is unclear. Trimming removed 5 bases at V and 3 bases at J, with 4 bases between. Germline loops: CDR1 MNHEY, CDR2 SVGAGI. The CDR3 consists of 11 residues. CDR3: CASSRDTEAFF. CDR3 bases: TGTGCCAGCAGTCGGGACACTGAAGCTTTCTTT.

As DNA, the CDR3 is TGCGCCAGCAGCCTGGGGGACAGTGGATATGGCTACACCTTC. It codes for CASSLGDSGYGYTF. V and J are TRBV5-1 and TRBJ1-2; TRBD1 matches at 7 bases. The CDR3 totals 14 residues. The V gene end was trimmed by 4 bases and the J gene end by 5 bases; junction bases not matched to a gene: 8. Germline V gene lookup returns CDR1 SGHRS and CDR2 YFSETQ. The full variable domain, in which reference TRBV5-1 and TRBJ1-2 provide the parts outside the CDR3, is KAGVTQTPRYLIKTRGQQVTLSCSPISGHRSVSWYQQTPGQGLQFLFEYFSETQRNKGNFPGRFSGRQFSNSRSEMNVSTLELGDSALYLCASSLGDSGYGYTFGSGTRLTVV.

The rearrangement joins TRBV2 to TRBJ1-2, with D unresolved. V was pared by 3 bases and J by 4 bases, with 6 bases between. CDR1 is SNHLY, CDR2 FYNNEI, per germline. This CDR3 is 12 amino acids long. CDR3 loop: CASSEESYGYTF. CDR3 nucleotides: TGTGCCAGCAGTGAGGAGAGCTATGGCTACACCTTC.

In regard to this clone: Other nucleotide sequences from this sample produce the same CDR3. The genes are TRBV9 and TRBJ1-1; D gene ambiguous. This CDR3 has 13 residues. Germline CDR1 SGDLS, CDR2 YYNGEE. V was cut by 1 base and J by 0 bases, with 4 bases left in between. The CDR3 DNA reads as TGTGCCAGCAGCGTACAGGTGAACACTGAAGCTTTCTTT. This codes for CASSVQVNTEAFF. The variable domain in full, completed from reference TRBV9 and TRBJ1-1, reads DSGVTQTPKHLITATGQRVTLRCSPRSGDLSVYWYQQSLDQGLQFLIQYYNGEERAKGNILERFSAQQFPDLHSELNLSSLELGDSALYFCASSVQVNTEAFFGQGTRLTVV.

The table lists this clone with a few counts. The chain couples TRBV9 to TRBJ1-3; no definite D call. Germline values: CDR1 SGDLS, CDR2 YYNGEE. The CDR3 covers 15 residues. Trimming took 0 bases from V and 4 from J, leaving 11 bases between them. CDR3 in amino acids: CASSVDIREGNTIYF. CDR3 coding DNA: TGTGCCAGCAGCGTAGACATCCGGGAAGGAAACACCATATATTTT. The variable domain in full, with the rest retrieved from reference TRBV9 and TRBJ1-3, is DSGVTQTPKHLITATGQRVTLRCSPRSGDLSVYWYQQSLDQGLQFLIQYYNGEERAKGNILERFSAQQFPDLHSELNLSSLELGDSALYFCASSVDIREGNTIYFGEGSWLTVV.

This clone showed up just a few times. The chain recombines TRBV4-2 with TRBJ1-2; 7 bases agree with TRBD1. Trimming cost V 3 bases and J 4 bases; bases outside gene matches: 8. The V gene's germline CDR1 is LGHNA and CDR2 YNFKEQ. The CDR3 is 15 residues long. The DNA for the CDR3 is TGTGCCAGCAGCCAGACGATGGGACAGAGCTATGGCTACACCTTC. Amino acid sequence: CASSQTMGQSYGYTF.

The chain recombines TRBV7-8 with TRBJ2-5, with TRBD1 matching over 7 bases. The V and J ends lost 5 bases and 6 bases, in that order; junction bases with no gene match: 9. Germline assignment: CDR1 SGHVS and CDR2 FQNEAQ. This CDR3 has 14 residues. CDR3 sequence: CASSPDRAGKTQYF. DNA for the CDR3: TGTGCCAGCAGCCCCGACAGGGCCGGAAAGACCCAGTACTTC.

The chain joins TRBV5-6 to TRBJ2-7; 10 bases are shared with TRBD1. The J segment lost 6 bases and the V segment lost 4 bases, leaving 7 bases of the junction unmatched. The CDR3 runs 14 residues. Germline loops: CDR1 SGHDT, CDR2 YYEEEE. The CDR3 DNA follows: TGTGCCAGCAGCCCCGTAAGGACAGGGGGCGAGCAGTACTTC. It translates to CASSPVRTGGEQYF.

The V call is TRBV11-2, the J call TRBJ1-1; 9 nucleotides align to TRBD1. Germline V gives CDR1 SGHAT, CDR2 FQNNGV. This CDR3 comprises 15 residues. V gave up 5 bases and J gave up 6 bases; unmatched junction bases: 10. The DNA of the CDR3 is TGTGCCAGCAGCACGCACCGGGACAGGGTCGCTGAAGCTTTCTTT. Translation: CASSTHRDRVAEAFF.

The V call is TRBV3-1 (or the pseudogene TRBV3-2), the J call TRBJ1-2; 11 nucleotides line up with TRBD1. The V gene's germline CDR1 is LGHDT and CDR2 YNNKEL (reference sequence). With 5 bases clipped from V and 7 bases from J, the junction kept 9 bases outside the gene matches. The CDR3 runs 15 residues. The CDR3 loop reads CASSARGQGAFGYTF. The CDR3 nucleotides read TGTGCCAGCAGCGCCCGAGGACAGGGGGCTTTTGGCTACACCTTC.

CDR3 sequence: CASSPLKGADGYTF. CDR3 sequence (DNA): TGCGCCAGCAGCCCACTTAAAGGGGCGGATGGCTACACCTTC. The gene calls are TRBV23-1 and TRBJ1-2; maybe TRBD1 (5 bases). TRBV23-1 has ORF status, its function being uncertain. Trimming pared 6 bases from V and 6 bases from J, leaving 17 bases between. This CDR3 region has 14 residues.

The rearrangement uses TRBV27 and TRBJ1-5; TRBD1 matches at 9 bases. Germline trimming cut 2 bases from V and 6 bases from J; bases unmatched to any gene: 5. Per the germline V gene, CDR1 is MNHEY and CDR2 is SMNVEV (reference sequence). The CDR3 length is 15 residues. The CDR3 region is CASSLAGQGFQPQHF. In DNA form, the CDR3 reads TGTGCCAGCAGTTTAGCGGGACAGGGTTTTCAGCCCCAGCATTTT.

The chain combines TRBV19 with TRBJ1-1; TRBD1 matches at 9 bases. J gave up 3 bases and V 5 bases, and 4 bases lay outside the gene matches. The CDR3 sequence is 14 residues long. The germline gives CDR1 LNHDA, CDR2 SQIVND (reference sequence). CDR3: CASSLRTGDTEAFF. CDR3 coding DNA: TGTGCCAGTAGTTTACGGACAGGGGACACTGAAGCTTTCTTT.